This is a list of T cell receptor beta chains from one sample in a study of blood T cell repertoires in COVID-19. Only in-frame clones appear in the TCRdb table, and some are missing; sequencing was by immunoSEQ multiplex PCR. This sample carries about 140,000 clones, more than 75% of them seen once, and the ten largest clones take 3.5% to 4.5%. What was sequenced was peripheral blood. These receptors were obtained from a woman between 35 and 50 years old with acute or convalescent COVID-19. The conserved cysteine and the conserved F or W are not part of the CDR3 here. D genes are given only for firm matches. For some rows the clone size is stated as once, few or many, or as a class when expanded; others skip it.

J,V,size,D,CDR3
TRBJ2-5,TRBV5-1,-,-,ASSLLGARGETQY
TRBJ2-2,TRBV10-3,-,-,AISESTEGELF
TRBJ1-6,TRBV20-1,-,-,SALGGVLH
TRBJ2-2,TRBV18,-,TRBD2,ASSALAGVGELF
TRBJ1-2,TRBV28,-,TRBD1,ASSLPGTGRDGYT
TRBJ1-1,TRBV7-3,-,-,ASSPTVTAKAF
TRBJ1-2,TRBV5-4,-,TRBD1,ASSPGQGGGGGYT
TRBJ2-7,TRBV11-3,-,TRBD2,ASSLGAGDEQY
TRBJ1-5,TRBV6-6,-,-,ASYGSYSNQPQH
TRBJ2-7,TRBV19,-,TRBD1,ASSYRDRGYEQY
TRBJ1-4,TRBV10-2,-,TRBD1,ASSESTGLFEKLF
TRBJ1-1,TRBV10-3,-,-,AISESTGGEAF
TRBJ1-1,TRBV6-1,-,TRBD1,ASSEPGDRGVMNTEAF
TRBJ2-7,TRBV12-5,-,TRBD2,ASGLVLGGEQY
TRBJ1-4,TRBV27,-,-,ASSLARINEKLF
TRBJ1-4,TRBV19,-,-,ASSMAGSGEKLF
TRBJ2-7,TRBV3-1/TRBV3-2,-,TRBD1,ASSQSVGDRDHEQY
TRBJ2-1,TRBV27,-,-,ASRGGKLWNEQF
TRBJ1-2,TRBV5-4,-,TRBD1,ASSMGGQGGYGYT
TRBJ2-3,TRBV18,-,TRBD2,ASTLIAGGGTDTQY
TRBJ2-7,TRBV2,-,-,ASSRGRDYEQY
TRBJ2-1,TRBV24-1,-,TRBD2,ATSDAGGTHNEQF
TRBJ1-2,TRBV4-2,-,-,ASSQDWAGLAYGYT
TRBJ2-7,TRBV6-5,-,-,ASSLLVEYEQY
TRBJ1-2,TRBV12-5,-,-,ASGLGQQGVYGYT
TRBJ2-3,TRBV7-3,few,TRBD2,ASSFLAGTPSTDTQY
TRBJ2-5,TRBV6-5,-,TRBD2,ASSYRREGRKTQY
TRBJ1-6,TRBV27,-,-,ASSSHGGFESSPLH
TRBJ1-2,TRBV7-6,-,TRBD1,ASSLGTGDRGYT
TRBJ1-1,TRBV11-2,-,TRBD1,ASSHSPGQGNTEAF
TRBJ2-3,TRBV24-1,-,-,ATSDRRGTADTQY
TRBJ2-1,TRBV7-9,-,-,ASSSRLGVYNEQF
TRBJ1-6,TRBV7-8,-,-,ASSLVTVSSYNSPLH
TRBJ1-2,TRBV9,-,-,ASDGAFYGYT
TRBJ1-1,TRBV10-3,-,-,AISESLMGLGMNTEAF
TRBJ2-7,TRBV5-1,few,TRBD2,ASSYSLAGGYEQY
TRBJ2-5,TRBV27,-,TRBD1,ASSDRGHYTQY
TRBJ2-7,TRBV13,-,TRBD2,ASSPGLAASEQY
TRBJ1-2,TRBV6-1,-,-,ASSETPGLTYGGYT
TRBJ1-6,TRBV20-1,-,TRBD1,SASGTALSSPLH
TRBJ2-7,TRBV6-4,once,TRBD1,ASLQGMYEQY
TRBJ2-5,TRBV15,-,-,ATSPRREQETQY
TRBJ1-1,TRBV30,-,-,AWSVGAGTLNTEAF
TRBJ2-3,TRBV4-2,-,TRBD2,ASSQDWAGGGTDTQY
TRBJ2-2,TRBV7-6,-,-,ASSLALLSGELF
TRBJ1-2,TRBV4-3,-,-,ASSQDTGVFFYGYT
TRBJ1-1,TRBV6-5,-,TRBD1,ASSYGTAEAF
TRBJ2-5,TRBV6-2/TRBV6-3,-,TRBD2,ASSYSGLAGETQY
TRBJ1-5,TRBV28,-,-,ASRREGGQPQH
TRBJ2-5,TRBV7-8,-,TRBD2,ASSLRTSALWETQY
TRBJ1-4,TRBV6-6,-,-,ASSYRQGEEKLF
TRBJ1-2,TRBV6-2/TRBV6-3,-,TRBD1,ASSFGQGPWGYT
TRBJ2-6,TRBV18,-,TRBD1,ASSPPKTGGAERANVLT
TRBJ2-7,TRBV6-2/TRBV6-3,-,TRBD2,ASSYYSSGIFEQY
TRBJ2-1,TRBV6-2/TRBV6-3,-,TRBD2,ASSSGLAGASEQF
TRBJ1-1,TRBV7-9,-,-,ASSTYRDASTEAF
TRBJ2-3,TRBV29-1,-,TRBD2,SVKRGGTDTQY
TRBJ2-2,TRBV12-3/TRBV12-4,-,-,ASSYLNTGELF
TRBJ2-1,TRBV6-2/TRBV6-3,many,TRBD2,ASSSRDYQEVVNEQF
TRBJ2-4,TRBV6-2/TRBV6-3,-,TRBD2,ASSPPGTSGGLAKNIQY